The sequence of this TCR beta chain was determined in a study of T cell responses to AZD1222 COVID-19 vaccine. V was cut by 1 base and J by 1 base, with 8 bases left in between. The V gene's germline CDR1 is LGHNT and CDR2 FRNRAP. There are 15 residues in the CDR3. Profiled with immunoSEQ multiplex PCR; TCRdb holds only in-frame clones, not every one. This table has about 200,000 clones, around 90% appearing once. A remark on this clone: Its antigen is not known.

Study observations and caveats: At 160-218 and 743-854, vaccine-associated CD4 TCRs were dominant, and they spanned spike.

The receptor comes from an adult who received the MenACWY meningococcal vaccine as a control. The chain joins TRBV12-5 to TRBJ2-4; the D is unclear. Specimen: peripheral blood, collected 28 days after the second dose of the MenACWY control vaccine. DNA of the CDR3: TGTGCTAGTGGTTTGGCCCCGATGGCCAAAAACATTCAGTACTTC. It is translated as CASGLAPMAKNIQYF.